What follows are 20 T cell receptor beta chains derived from one specimen sequenced in a study of vaccination effects on CD4 cells after COVID-19. The culture ran for around nine days before CD4+ T cells were isolated. Two-dose BNT162b2 or mRNA-1273 vaccination was given to participants. The antigens these receptors bind are not known. Only in-frame clones appear in the TCRdb table, and some are missing; sequencing was by immunoSEQ multiplex PCR. The table has about 40,000 clones, around 73% seen once. This sample comprised CD4+ T cells from PBMCs cultured without peptide, obtained after COVID-19 vaccination. The source is a human donor who received a COVID-19 vaccine.

This rearrangement joins TRBV27 to TRBJ2-7; 10 bases fit TRBD2. The germline V gene encodes CDR1 MNHEY and CDR2 SMNVEV (reference sequence). This CDR3 region has 17 residues. The V gene end was trimmed by 3 bases and the J gene end by 2 bases; junction bases not matched to a gene: 10. In nucleotides, the CDR3 is TGTGCCAGCAGTTTTCCGGGACTAGCGCCAATCGCCTACGAGCAGTACTTC. Amino acid sequence: CASSFPGLAPIAYEQYF.

This clone appeared a few times. The chain joins TRBV6-2 or TRBV6-3 to TRBJ2-7; possible D gene TRBD2, 5 bases. The CDR3 is 16 residues long. Germline lookup yields CDR1 MNHEY and CDR2 SVGEGT. The ends were cut back, 5 bases at V and 2 bases at J, with 19 bases in the middle. In nucleotides, the CDR3 is TGTGCCAGCAGTCCCCCAGTCCGTCGGGGAACCTACGAGCAGTACTTC. Protein product: CASSPPVRRGTYEQYF.

J is TRBJ2-5 and V is TRBV5-1, with TRBD2 matching over 11 bases. V lost 4 bases and J lost 0; bases outside the gene matches: 2. Per germline, CDR1 SGHRS and CDR2 YFSETQ. This CDR3 is built from 15 residues. The CDR3 DNA reads as TGCGCCAGCAGCGGGACTAGCGGATACCAAGAGACCCAGTACTTC. Amino acid sequence: CASSGTSGYQETQYF.

The table lists this clone with a few counts. This chain joins TRBV5-1 and TRBJ1-2; D gene ambiguous. In germline, CDR1 is SGHRS, CDR2 YFSETQ. V shed 0 bases and J shed 1 base, with 7 bases lying between them. The CDR3 covers 14 residues. CDR3 nucleotide sequence: TGCGCCAGCAGCTTGGGTCAAGATAACTATGGCTACACCTTC. As protein: CASSLGQDNYGYTF. The variable domain in full, with the rest retrieved from reference TRBV5-1 and TRBJ1-2, is KAGVTQTPRYLIKTRGQQVTLSCSPISGHRSVSWYQQTPGQGLQFLFEYFSETQRNKGNFPGRFSGRQFSNSRSEMNVSTLELGDSALYLCASSLGQDNYGYTFGSGTRLTVV.

The J gene is TRBJ1-2, the V gene TRBV5-1, with unresolved D. The V end was cut by 8 bases, the J end by 5 bases, with 13 bases between. CDR3 size: 12 residues. Germline V lookup: CDR1 SGHRS, CDR2 YFSETQ. Here the CDR3 DNA reads TGCGCCAGTGGGCACGGGGATTATGGCTACACCTTC. Protein: CASGHGDYGYTF.

This clone occurred a few times. The V call is TRBV19, the J call TRBJ2-7, with D possibly being TRBD1 or TRBD2 (5 bases each). Germline V gene data show CDR1 as LNHDA and CDR2 as SQIVND (reference sequence). V gave up 3 bases and J gave up 7 bases, with 16 bases separating them. The CDR3 sequence is 14 residues long. CDR3 loop: CASSMGVPTGEQYF. For the CDR3, the DNA is TGTGCCAGTAGTATGGGGGTCCCTACGGGGGAGCAGTACTTC.

CDR3 amino acids: CAALDREQETQYF. As DNA, the CDR3 is TGTGCCGCCCTGGACAGGGAGCAAGAGACCCAGTACTTC. The chain couples TRBV5-4 to TRBJ2-5, with 8 bases matching TRBD1. CDR1 SGHNT and CDR2 YYREEE come from the germline V gene (reference sequence). The CDR3 spans 13 residues. V lost 10 bases, J lost 2 bases, and 7 bases stayed unmatched.

The V call is TRBV5-4, the J call TRBJ1-5; D is undetermined. CDR1 and CDR2 (germline): SGHNT, YYREEE (reference sequence). Trimming removed 2 bases at V and 3 bases at J, with 6 bases between. The CDR3 is 13 residues long. The CDR3 here is CASSLSVNQPQHF. The CDR3 coding sequence is TGTGCCAGCAGCTTATCAGTCAATCAGCCCCAGCATTTT.

The J gene is TRBJ2-3, the V gene TRBV7-6; tentative D call: TRBD2 (5 bases). The CDR3 length is 16 residues. Trimming shortened V by 5 bases and J by 1 base, and 16 bases separated the two germline ends. The germline gives CDR1 SGHVS, CDR2 FNYEAQ. CDR3 in amino acids: CASSLRAGAGTDTQYF. The CDR3 region has the DNA TGTGCCAGCAGCCTGAGAGCTGGAGCGGGCACAGATACGCAGTATTTT.

CDR3 in DNA: TGTGCCAGCAGTTTATCACAGGGCACAACAGGCACCTTC. Its translation: CASSLSQGTTGTF. The chain is built from TRBV12-3 or TRBV12-4 and TRBJ1-2; perhaps TRBD1 as D (6 bases). Between the trimmed V and J ends, which lost 2 bases and 13 bases, there was a span of 17 bases. This CDR3 contains 13 residues.

This clone was detected only a few times. The chain combines TRBV19 with TRBJ1-6; D unresolved. The CDR3 runs 15 residues. Germline loops: CDR1 LNHDA, CDR2 SQIVND (reference sequence). The germline V and J ends were trimmed by 3 bases and 9 bases, with 15 bases remaining between them. The CDR3 nucleotides read TGTGCCAGTAGTATGATGGAGACTAGTGGTTCACCCCTCCACTTT. Protein sequence: CASSMMETSGSPLHF. Full variable domain (rest looked up from reference TRBV19 and TRBJ1-6): DGGITQSPKYLFRKEGQNVTLSCEQNLNHDAMYWYRQDPGQGLRLIYYSQIVNDFQKGDIAEGYSVSREKKESFPLTVTSAQKNPTAFYLCASSMMETSGSPLHFGNGTRLTVT.

The chain couples TRBV6-5 to TRBJ1-4; 7 nucleotides match TRBD1. Germline values: CDR1 MNHEY, CDR2 SVGAGI. J was trimmed by 3 bases and V by 2 bases; bases with no gene match: 6. The CDR3 extends over 16 amino acids. DNA of the CDR3: TGTGCCAGCAGTTACCAATACAGGGGCTCTAATGAAAAACTGTTTTTT. Translation gives CASSYQYRGSNEKLFF.

The chain links TRBV21-1 to TRBJ2-3. TRBV21-1 is flagged as a pseudogene. The CDR3 is 16 amino acids. Written as DNA, the CDR3 is TGTGCCAGCAGTCAGTTTCTGGACCGCAGCACAGATACGCAGTATTTT. Translated, it gives CASSQFLDRSTDTQYF.

In this sample, this clone turned up a few times. The chain has TRBV3-1 (or the pseudogene TRBV3-2) and TRBJ2-7; D remains unclear. V was pared by 1 base and J by 0 bases, with 1 base between. The CDR3 runs 12 residues. The germline CDR1 and CDR2 sequences are LGHDT and YNNKEL (reference sequence). CDR3 sequence: CASSQASYEQYF. In nucleotides, the CDR3 is TGTGCCAGCAGCCAAGCCTCCTACGAGCAGTACTTC.

The chain employs TRBV19 and TRBJ2-3; no clear D. From germline, CDR1 is LNHDA and CDR2 SQIVND (reference sequence). Trimming took 3 bases from V and 11 from J, leaving 12 bases between them. The CDR3 extends over 12 amino acids. This CDR3 is CASSMNVVEQYF. The CDR3 DNA reads as TGTGCCAGTAGTATGAATGTGGTAGAGCAGTATTTT.

This clone turned up a few times. Other DNA sequences in this sample translate to the same CDR3. The rearrangement uses TRBV6-5 and TRBJ2-7; no clear D. This CDR3 spans 14 amino acids. Germline assignment: CDR1 MNHEY and CDR2 SVGAGI. Trimming took off 0 bases at V and 4 bases at J, with 10 bases between the two ends. The CDR3 DNA reads TGTGCCAGCAGTTACTCGACGGGTGGTTACGAGCAGTACTTC. Translating it yields CASSYSTGGYEQYF.

This chain links TRBV7-8 with TRBJ2-7; 8 bases match TRBD2. With V trimmed by 0 bases and J by 4 bases, 14 bases remained unmatched. The CDR3 consists of 18 residues. Germline V gene data show CDR1 as SGHVS and CDR2 as FQNEAQ. CDR3 region: CASSLASAVAGPQYEQYF. The CDR3 bases are TGTGCCAGCAGCTTAGCGAGCGCCGTAGCGGGGCCCCAGTACGAGCAGTACTTC.

V usage is TRBV30 and J usage is TRBJ2-2; D possibly corresponds to TRBD1 (6 bases). The CDR3 sequence is 12 residues long. The germline CDR1 and CDR2 sequences are GTSNPN and SVGIG (reference sequence). Trimming took off 8 bases at V and 3 bases at J, with 10 bases between the two ends. The CDR3 loop reads CAVQGYTGELFF. As DNA, the CDR3 is TGTGCCGTTCAGGGGTACACCGGGGAGCTGTTTTTT.

The J gene is TRBJ2-1, the V gene TRBV27; 8 bases align to TRBD2. Trimming at V came to 8 bases and at J to 5 bases, leaving 8 bases not matched to a gene. Germline V gene data show CDR1 as MNHEY and CDR2 as SMNVEV (reference sequence). The CDR3 contains 14 residues. The CDR3 region is CASYRAGGHNEQFF. CDR3 bases: TGTGCCAGCTACAGGGCGGGGGGCCACAATGAGCAGTTCTTC.

This chain links TRBV5-4 with TRBJ1-3; D gene unclear. CDR3 size: 16 residues. Germline V gene sequence: CDR1 SGHNT, CDR2 YYREEE (reference sequence). Trimming shortened V by 2 bases and J by 4 bases, and 16 bases separated the two germline ends. The CDR3 DNA follows: TGTGCCAGCAGCTTCAAAAATCGGTCGGGAGGAAACACCATATATTTT. It specifies CASSFKNRSGGNTIYF. The full variable domain, its missing parts supplied by reference TRBV5-4 and TRBJ1-3, is ETGVTQSPTHLIKTRGQQVTLRCSSQSGHNTVSWYQQALGQGPQFIFQYYREEENGRGNFPPRFSGLQFPNYSSELNVNALELDDSALYLCASSFKNRSGGNTIYFGEGSWLTVV.